These 22 T cell receptor beta chains were all obtained from the same sample, sequenced in a study of shared clonotypes between healthy human individuals. Sequencing was performed with immunoSEQ multiplex PCR; in TCRdb, only in-frame clones are kept and a portion is missing. The sample contains about 2.4 million clones, approximately 92% of which appear only once. The sequencing sample was made of naive CD4+ T cells sorted from blood. Indicated subset: CD45RA+ positively selected. Every receptor here comes from a young man in good health.

In this sample, this clone turned up a few times. The chain uses TRBV19 and TRBJ1-1; D is uncertain. Germline loops: CDR1 LNHDA, CDR2 SQIVND (reference sequence). V dropped 5 bases and J dropped 1 base, with 14 bases sitting between them. This CDR3 is built from 15 residues. The CDR3 loop reads CASSVADGANTEAFF. The CDR3 region has the DNA TGTGCCAGTAGTGTAGCCGACGGAGCGAACACTGAAGCTTTCTTT.

The chain is built from TRBV19 and TRBJ2-2; the match to TRBD2 covers 10 bases. V lost 4 bases, J lost 6 bases, and 14 bases stayed unmatched. The CDR3 is 18 residues long. The germline V gene encodes CDR1 LNHDA and CDR2 SQIVND (reference sequence). For the CDR3, the DNA is TGTGCCAGTAGTAGACCTGAGCGGGAGGGCCTGTCCGCCGGGGAGCTGTTTTTT. This encodes CASSRPEREGLSAGELFF. The full variable domain, completed using reference TRBV19 and TRBJ2-2, is DGGITQSPKYLFRKEGQNVTLSCEQNLNHDAMYWYRQDPGQGLRLIYYSQIVNDFQKGDIAEGYSVSREKKESFPLTVTSAQKNPTAFYLCASSRPEREGLSAGELFFGEGSRLTVL.

With regard to this clone: The same CDR3 arises from other DNA sequences in this sample as well. The genes are TRBV5-1 and TRBJ2-1; 7 nucleotides agree with TRBD2. V lost 4 bases, J lost 4 bases, and 8 bases stayed unmatched. This CDR3 is built from 15 residues. The germline gives CDR1 SGHRS, CDR2 YFSETQ. Here the CDR3 DNA reads TGCGCCAGCAGCCCCGGTTTAGCGGGTTACAATGAGCAGTTCTTC. This gives the protein CASSPGLAGYNEQFF.

V gene TRBV7-9 combines with J gene TRBJ1-2; possibly TRBD1 for D (5 bases). Trimming took 3 bases from V and 3 from J, leaving 11 bases between them. Germline CDR1 SEHNR, CDR2 FQNEAQ (reference sequence). There are 14 residues in the CDR3. CDR3 loop: CASSFVQGDYGYTF. CDR3 coding DNA: TGTGCCAGCAGCTTCGTCCAGGGTGACTATGGCTACACCTTC.

The chain employs TRBV2 and TRBJ2-7; 10 nucleotides line up with TRBD1. This CDR3 has 15 amino acids. Germline V CDR1 and CDR2: SNHLY, FYNNEI. Trimming took 6 bases from V and 6 from J; bases not matched to a gene: 11. As DNA, the CDR3 is TGTGCCAGCAGCGCAAAGGGACAGGGGCTTGTCGAGCAGTACTTC. Translating it yields CASSAKGQGLVEQYF.

On this clone itself: Its ends do not fully match the called genes, so a read error is possible. This sequence joins TRBV20-1 and TRBJ1-2; 9 bases match TRBD1. Germline CDR1 is DFQATT and CDR2 is SNEGSKA (reference sequence). The CDR3 has 10 amino acids. The CDR3 reads CSAETGGSPF. CDR3 DNA: TGCAGTGCAGAGACAGGGGGATCTCCCTTC.

As for this clone: One end of the junction does not line up with germline, which may come from a read error. The chain carries TRBV28 and TRBJ2-7; tentatively, D is TRBD1 (6 bases). This CDR3 has 11 residues. CDR1 and CDR2 (germline): MDHEN, SYDVKM. DNA for the CDR3: TGTGCCAGCAGCCAAACAGGGCCAAGGGACTTC. This gives the protein CASSQTGPRDF. Complete variable domain (other parts from reference TRBV28 and TRBJ2-7): DVKVTQSSRYLVKRTGEKVFLECVQDMDHENMFWYRQDPGLGLRLIYFSYDVKMKEKGDIPEGYSVSREKKERFSLILESASTNQTSMYLCASSQTGPRDFGPGTRLTVT.

The chain uses TRBV15 and TRBJ2-7; 9 bases match TRBD1. The J segment lost 6 bases and the V segment lost 5 bases, leaving 14 bases of the junction unmatched. Germline V CDR1 and CDR2: LNHNV, YYDKDF (reference sequence). The CDR3 runs 16 residues. CDR3 loop: CATSAPAGTGILEQYF. In DNA form, the CDR3 reads TGTGCCACCAGCGCCCCGGCCGGGACAGGGATACTCGAGCAGTACTTC.

V and J are TRBV10-3 and TRBJ2-1; possibly TRBD1 for D (5 bases). The CDR3 extends over 13 amino acids. V lost 9 bases, J lost 4 bases, and 13 bases lay in between. Germline V CDR1 and CDR2: ENHRY, SYGVKD. This CDR3 is CAMKQGPYNEQFF. CDR3 sequence (DNA): TGTGCCATGAAGCAGGGCCCATACAATGAGCAGTTCTTC.

The V and J genes are TRBV27 and TRBJ2-7; 8 bases align to TRBD1. Germline CDR1 reads MNHEY; CDR2 reads SMNVEV (reference sequence). This CDR3 has 14 amino acids. Germline trimming cut 2 bases from V and 6 bases from J; bases unmatched to any gene: 6. CDR3 nucleotides: TGTGCCAGCAGTTTAGGGACAGGAAGCGGCGAGCAGTACTTC. Its protein product is CASSLGTGSGEQYF.

The chain uses TRBV19 and TRBJ1-2; D not certain. The CDR3 runs 11 residues. Germline assignment: CDR1 LNHDA and CDR2 SQIVND (reference sequence). V was cut by 4 bases and J by 11 bases, with 11 bases left in between. CDR3 DNA: TGTGCCAGTAGTACGAGGGTTGAATACACCTTC. Amino acid sequence: CASSTRVEYTF.

DNA of the CDR3: TGCGCCAGCAGCCCACAGGGTAACACAGATACGCAGTATTTT. This sequence encodes CASSPQGNTDTQYF. V gene TRBV5-1 combines with J gene TRBJ2-3; tentatively, D is TRBD1 (6 bases). Germline values: CDR1 SGHRS, CDR2 YFSETQ. This CDR3 region has 14 residues. Trimming left V 4 bases short and J 2 bases short, with 11 bases between.

CDR3: CASSPGQANYEQYF. CDR3 DNA: TGCGCCAGCAGCCCGGGACAGGCAAACTACGAGCAGTACTTC. J is TRBJ2-7 and V is TRBV5-1; 8 bases are shared with TRBD1. V lost 4 bases, J lost 3 bases, and 6 bases stayed unmatched. The CDR3 is 14 amino acids. Germline assignment: CDR1 SGHRS and CDR2 YFSETQ.

This clone showed up just a few times. V usage is TRBV27 and J usage is TRBJ2-6; no reliable D call. The CDR3 contains 13 residues. V was shortened by 3 bases and J by 3 bases, with 3 bases between the two germline ends. Germline-derived CDR1 and CDR2 are MNHEY and SMNVEV (reference sequence). DNA for the CDR3: TGTGCCAGCAGTTTCCATGGGGCCAACGTCCTGACTTTC. Protein: CASSFHGANVLTF. Looking up the rest from reference TRBV27 and TRBJ2-6 gives the full variable domain: EAQVTQNPRYLITVTGKKLTVTCSQNMNHEYMSWYRQDPGLGLRQIYYSMNVEVTDKGDVPEGYKVSRKEKRNFPLILESPSPNQTSLYFCASSFHGANVLTFGAGSRLTVL.

Regarding this clone: Different DNA sequences within this sample yield the same CDR3. This chain links TRBV30 with TRBJ2-2, with 7 bases identical to TRBD1. This CDR3 contains 13 residues. Germline CDR1 GTSNPN, CDR2 SVGIG (reference sequence). V dropped 1 base and J dropped 6; count of bases not matched to a gene: 2. In nucleotides, the CDR3 is TGTGCCTGGAGTGGACAGGGCGCCGGGGAGCTGTTTTTT. This codes for CAWSGQGAGELFF.

The chain joins TRBV5-4 to TRBJ2-3; D possibly uses TRBD1 or TRBD2 (5 bases each). CDR1 is SGHNT and CDR2 is YYREEE in the germline V gene (reference sequence). The CDR3 is 16 amino acids. Trimming removed 3 bases at V and 1 base at J, with 15 bases between. DNA for the CDR3: TGTGCCAGCAGCTCGGGAACCTGGGACCGCACAGATACGCAGTATTTT. As protein: CASSSGTWDRTDTQYF.

J is TRBJ2-7 and V is TRBV6-1; the D gene is possibly TRBD2 (5 bases). The germline V and J ends were trimmed by 4 bases and 3 bases, with 10 bases remaining between them. CDR1 and CDR2 from the germline V gene are MNHNS and SASEGT. The CDR3 runs 13 residues. CDR3 amino acids: CASSAEAFYEQYF. In DNA form, the CDR3 reads TGTGCCAGCAGTGCGGAGGCCTTCTACGAGCAGTACTTC.

This chain joins TRBV5-1 and TRBJ2-1, with TRBD1 identical over 9 bases. The V gene end was trimmed by 4 bases and the J gene end by 1 base; junction bases not matched to a gene: 15. Germline V lookup: CDR1 SGHRS, CDR2 YFSETQ. This CDR3 contains 19 residues. Written as DNA, the CDR3 is TGCGCCAGCAGCCTAGGGACAGGGTGGCGGGACAAATCCTACAATGAGCAGTTCTTC. This codes for CASSLGTGWRDKSYNEQFF.

The count of this clone is one. The chain links TRBV15 to TRBJ1-2; D uncertain. V lost 0 bases and J lost 4, with 9 bases in between. The CDR3 is made up of 14 amino acids. The germline V gene encodes CDR1 LNHNV and CDR2 YYDKDF (reference sequence). The CDR3 nucleotides are TGTGCCACCAGCAGAGATGAGGCCAGCTATGGCTACACCTTC. Residues: CATSRDEASYGYTF.

V is TRBV14 and J is TRBJ1-2; D unclear. The CDR3 runs to 13 residues. Germline V gene data show CDR1 as SGHDN and CDR2 as FVKESK. V was clipped by 5 bases and J by 4 bases, with 11 bases between them. The CDR3: CASSYDAIYGYTF. The DNA for the CDR3 is TGTGCCAGCAGCTATGACGCTATCTATGGCTACACCTTC.

The rearrangement joins TRBV7-9 to TRBJ2-7; the D is unclear. Germline CDR1 is SEHNR and CDR2 is FQNEAQ (reference sequence). Trimming stripped 2 bases from V and 7 bases from J, with 12 bases between. This CDR3 region has 13 residues. CDR3 bases: TGTGCCAGCAGCTTAAGTGCAGTGGGTGAGCAGTACTTC. It translates to CASSLSAVGEQYF.

This clone was seen just once. The chain combines TRBV11-2 with TRBJ2-1, with unresolved D. Germline CDR1 is SGHAT and CDR2 is FQNNGV. V was trimmed by 0 bases and J by 9 bases, leaving 18 bases between them. The CDR3 runs 16 residues. Here the CDR3 DNA reads TGTGCCAGCAGCTTAGATAGATTAATAAGCCCCCTTGAGCAGTTCTTC. Protein product: CASSLDRLISPLEQFF.